A single sample gave rise to the 14 T cell receptor beta chains below, sequenced in a study of monozygotic twins with inflammatory bowel disease. Following a re-call of the 5' RACE reads, TCRdb has one entry per CDR3 protein and lacks DNA. Its clone listing holds 200,000 to 250,000 distinct CDR3 sequences. Sequenced: blood. The receptors were sampled from a human donor with ulcerative colitis or Crohn's disease, or a healthy co-twin of an affected twin (not recorded which).

The chain joins TRBV7-8 to TRBJ1-1. This CDR3 has 13 residues. Germline CDR1 reads SGHVS; CDR2 reads FQNEAQ. The CDR3 is CASSLRPISEAFF.

The CDR3 protein is CSVFQGSYEQYF. V and J are TRBV29-1 and TRBJ2-7; the TCRdb call, TRBD1, lacks DNA for checking. The CDR3 runs 12 residues. Germline loops: CDR1 SQVTM, CDR2 ANQGSEA.

The chain links TRBV3-1 to TRBJ2-2; TCRdb's D call, TRBD1, is unchecked because there is no DNA. The CDR3 loop spans 15 amino acids. From germline, CDR1 is LGHDT and CDR2 YNNKEL (reference sequence). This CDR3 reads CASSQDPVPTGELFF.

V and J are TRBV27 and TRBJ1-5; TCRdb names TRBD1, which stays unverified in the absence of DNA. Germline CDR1 is MNHEY and CDR2 is SMNVEV (reference sequence). The CDR3 sequence is 13 residues long. The CDR3 loop is CASGGQGHQPQHF.

This chain links TRBV4-3 with TRBJ2-2; TCRdb proposes TRBD2, but this gene call is untestable without DNA. The CDR3 is made up of 17 amino acids. From germline, CDR1 is LGHNA and CDR2 YSLEER. The CDR3 protein is CASSQGGLAGGVGELFF.

The chain combines TRBV9 with TRBJ1-1; TCRdb reports TRBD1, a call that lacks DNA to check it against. Germline CDR1 and CDR2: SGDLS and YYNGEE. This CDR3 has 15 amino acids. The chain's CDR3 is CASTRGGSRGTEAFF.

This chain uses TRBV6-1 with TRBJ2-3; TCRdb proposes TRBD1, but this gene call is untestable without DNA. Germline values: CDR1 MNHNS, CDR2 SASEGT. This CDR3 region has 14 residues. CDR3 in amino acids: CAISTGTRTDTQYF.

The gene calls are TRBV5-1 and TRBJ2-5. In germline, CDR1 is SGHRS, CDR2 YFSETQ. The CDR3 has 15 amino acids. CDR3 sequence reads: CASSLELAAGGTQYF. The full variable domain, completed using reference TRBV5-1 and TRBJ2-5, is KAGVTQTPRYLIKTRGQQVTLSCSPISGHRSVSWYQQTPGQGLQFLFEYFSETQRNKGNFPGRFSGRQFSNSRSEMNVSTLELGDSALYLCASSLELAAGGTQYFGPGTRLLVL.

This sequence joins TRBV29-1 and TRBJ2-2; TCRdb proposes TRBD2, but this gene call is untestable without DNA. CDR1 is SQVTM, CDR2 ANQGSEA, per germline. The CDR3 has 15 amino acids. Here the CDR3 reads CSVPEGPWGTGELFF.

J is TRBJ2-2 and V is TRBV15; TCRdb lists TRBD1, though no DNA is available to test this call. CDR1 LNHNV and CDR2 YYDKDF come from the germline V gene (reference sequence). The CDR3 consists of 13 residues. CDR3 amino acids: CATSDRDPGELFF.

The chain couples TRBV7-2 to TRBJ2-1; lacking DNA, the TRBD1 call made by TCRdb goes unchecked. CDR1 and CDR2 (germline): SGHTA, FQGNSA. There are 14 residues in the CDR3. CDR3 residues: CASSTSFKGDEQFF.

The CDR3 loop reads CASGPGTSSYNEQFF. This chain uses TRBV12-5 with TRBJ2-1; TCRdb's D call of TRBD2 is untestable without DNA. Looked up from germline, CDR1 is LGHNT and CDR2 is FRNRAP. The CDR3 loop spans 15 amino acids.

The chain recombines TRBV6-4 with TRBJ2-7; the TCRdb D gene call, TRBD1, has no DNA to confirm it. Germline CDR1 reads MRHNA; CDR2 reads SNTAGT. CDR3 length: 17 amino acids. Here the CDR3 reads CASTSRTETGRSYEQYF.

V usage is TRBV5-4 and J usage is TRBJ2-3; TCRdb reports TRBD1, a call that lacks DNA to check it against. Germline CDR1 is SGHNT and CDR2 is YYREEE (reference sequence). The CDR3 totals 14 residues. The CDR3 spells CAIHGPFGTDTQYF.